This TCR beta chain was documented in a study of T cells in Graves' hyperthyroidism and ophthalmopathy. Researchers amplified the TCR beta CDR3 regions from RNA transcripts. TCR CDR3 regions were first amplified by RT-PCR with HTBI primers. TCRdb passed the multiplex PCR reads through MiXCR, listing each CDR3 protein once. Of some 490,000 distinct CDR3 sequences in the sample, under 25% were seen once. The CDR3 is 17 residues long. With 7 bases clipped from V and 0 bases from J, the junction kept 13 bases outside the gene matches. The germline V gene has CDR1 DFQATT and CDR2 SNEGSKA (reference sequence). Ophthalmopathy patients had Clinical Activity Score at least 3, NOSPECS grade at least 4, duration under 3 months. The diagnoses drew upon clinical symptoms, serum thyroxine and TRAb, thyroid ultrasound and orbital computed tomography.

The gene calls are TRBV20-1 and TRBJ2-1, with 9 bases aligning to TRBD2. The sequence was collected from a woman between 65 and 79 years old with Graves' ophthalmopathy. The specimen was blood. CDR3 sequence reads: CSVLDRTSAYSYNEQFF. In DNA form, the CDR3 reads TGCAGTGTTCTGGACAGGACTAGCGCCTACTCCTACAATGAGCAGTTCTTC.